Here is one T cell receptor (beta chain) with its context. Its specificity is not known. The CDR3 length is 14 residues. CDR1 LGHNA and CDR2 YSLEER come from the germline V gene. V was shortened by 4 bases and J by 1 base, with 8 bases between the two germline ends. This entry belongs to a study of CD8 T cells in Susac syndrome. Study results and caveats: Clonal CD8+ expansion in Susac was highest in TEMRA cells and active patients.

Random hexamers served to reverse transcribe about 0.5 to 1 ug RNA. Amplification of TCR beta CDR3 used immunoSEQ multiplex PCR across 54 Vbeta and 13 Jbeta. MiXCR, run by TCRdb on the immunoSEQ multiplex PCR reads, gives a single entry per CDR3 protein. The top ten hold around 0.2% of the sample, which has about 130,000 distinct CDR3 sequences, approximately 96% seen once. The T cells that were sequenced for TCR beta were CD8+ and CD4+ cells from blood. This clonotype was sampled from a human donor with Susac syndrome. The sequencing input was CD8+ T cells from PBMCs. The rearrangement uses TRBV4-3 and TRBJ2-1; D gene uncertain. CDR3 sequence: CASSPHGSYNEQFF. CDR3 coding DNA: TGCGCCAGCAGCCCGCATGGATCCTACAATGAGCAGTTCTTC.